This TCR beta chain was documented in a study of cytomegalovirus exposure and HLA in healthy donors. This clone was seen more than once but under ten times. PCR employed 60 Vbeta and 13 Jbeta primers. The assay was immunoSEQ multiplex PCR, and TCRdb's table has in-frame clones only and misses some. The data contain approximately 200,000 clones, 82% of them singletons. Germline V gene sequence: CDR1 MNHNY, CDR2 SVGAGI (reference sequence). This CDR3 has 13 residues. The V end was cut by 5 bases, the J end by 0 bases, with 7 bases between. The V gene is TRBV6-6, the J gene TRBJ1-1, with no clear D. Sequencing used PBMCs. This receptor was taken from a boy between 2 and 10 years old in good health and CMV-seronegative. CDR3 coding DNA: TGTGCCAGCAGTCCCACGGTGAACACTGAAGCTTTCTTT. As protein: CASSPTVNTEAFF.